Listed below are T cell receptor beta chains from one sample, sequenced in a study of beta chain features in type 1 diabetes. Here immunoSEQ multiplex PCR was the method, and the copy in TCRdb shows in-frame clones only, minus some. The repertoire consists of around 180,000 clones, with 10% to 15% occurring once and the leading ten covering 0.62%. The sequencing input was central memory CD4+ T cells from blood. These receptors all come from a young woman in good health. Both conserved end residues are part of each CDR3. D genes are given only for firm matches. Clone size is given for some rows only: seen once, a few or many times, or a class if the clone is expanded.

clone_size	d_call	v_call	j_call	cdr3_nt	cdr3_aa
.	TRBD2	TRBV9	TRBJ2-1	TGTGCCAGCAGCGTAGTGGGGGGAGGGCCTTATGAGCAGTTCTTC	CASSVVGGGPYEQFF
.	TRBD1	TRBV7-8	TRBJ2-6	TGTGCCAGCACCCCTCGTAGGGACAGAAGGCCCTCTGGGGCCAACGTCCTGACTTTC	CASTPRRDRRPSGANVLTF
few	TRBD2	TRBV7-9	TRBJ2-2	TGTGCCAGCAGCTCACGGGAGGGCCCGAACACCGGGGAGCTGTTTTTT	CASSSREGPNTGELFF
.	TRBD2	TRBV4-3	TRBJ2-1	TGCGCCAGCAGCCAAGGGGCTAGCGGCTACAATGAGCAGTTCTTC	CASSQGASGYNEQFF
.	.	TRBV27	TRBJ1-2	TGTGCCAGCAGTCTACACCGACTTTATGGCTACACCTTC	CASSLHRLYGYTF
few	.	TRBV7-9	TRBJ1-1	TGTGCCAGCAGCCAAGAAGGGTACAGGGCTCGCACTGAAGCTTTCTTT	CASSQEGYRARTEAFF
few	.	TRBV10-3	TRBJ2-6	TGTGCCACCACTGGTAATTCTGGGGCCAACGTCCTGACTTTC	CATTGNSGANVLTF
.	TRBD1	TRBV30	TRBJ2-7	TGTGCCTGGAACACCGGGACAGGTTACTACGAGCAGTACTTC	CAWNTGTGYYEQYF
.	TRBD2	TRBV14	TRBJ2-7	TGTGCCAGCAGCCACGGACTAGCGGGAGCGTCCGAGCAGTACTTC	CASSHGLAGASEQYF
.	TRBD2	TRBV7-2	TRBJ2-1	TGTGCCAGCAGCGTCGGGCTAGCGGGGTACAATGAGCAGTTCTTC	CASSVGLAGYNEQFF
few	.	TRBV4-3	TRBJ2-3	TGCGCCAGCAGCCAAGAGGGGGGTCCAGATACGCAGTATTTT	CASSQEGGPDTQYF
few	TRBD1	TRBV28	TRBJ1-2	TGTGCCAGCAGGAAACCCGGACAGGGTGCCTATGGCTACACCTTC	CASRKPGQGAYGYTF
few	TRBD1	TRBV2	TRBJ1-3	TGTGCCAGCAGCTTACAGGGGCTTGGAAACACCATATATTTT	CASSLQGLGNTIYF
.	.	TRBV30	TRBJ2-4	TGTGCCTGGAGTGTACACGGAGGAAACATTCAGTACTTC	CAWSVHGGNIQYF
few	TRBD1	TRBV12-5	TRBJ2-3	TGTGCTAGTGGTTTGGGCGACAGGGAAAGCACAGATACGCAGTATTTT	CASGLGDRESTDTQYF
.	.	TRBV7-9	TRBJ2-7	TGTGCCAGCAGCTCCGCTAGCTACGAGCAGTACTTC	CASSSASYEQYF
.	TRBD2	TRBV6-1	TRBJ2-5	TGTGCCAGCAGTGAACGTGTAGCGGGAGAGGGGGAGACCCAGTACTTC	CASSERVAGEGETQYF
few	TRBD1	TRBV10-3	TRBJ2-1	TGTGCCATCAGCTCCGGGACAGGGGTCAATGAGCAGTTCTTC	CAISSGTGVNEQFF
.	.	TRBV7-8	TRBJ2-2	TGTGCCAGCAGCTTAGGCCCGGTTCAGGGGATTAACGGGGAGCTGTTTTTT	CASSLGPVQGINGELFF
.	.	TRBV2	TRBJ2-3	TGTGCCAGCAGTCCTGGGACTTATACGGCTCCGCAGTATTTT	CASSPGTYTAPQYF
few	TRBD2	TRBV27	TRBJ2-7	TGTGCCAGCAGAAATATCGGGACTAGCGGGAAGTACGAGCAGTACTTC	CASRNIGTSGKYEQYF
.	TRBD2	TRBV28	TRBJ2-2	TGTGCCAGCACCCCTTTGGGCTTAGCGGGAGGGGGCACCGGGGAGCTGTTTTTT	CASTPLGLAGGGTGELFF
few	TRBD1	TRBV7-2	TRBJ1-1	TGTGCCAGCAGCATAAAACGGACAGGGGCCACTGAAGCTTTCTTT	CASSIKRTGATEAFF
few	TRBD1	TRBV28	TRBJ1-5	TGTGCCAGCAGTTTACAGGGGGCTGGGCAGCCCCAGCATTTT	CASSLQGAGQPQHF
.	TRBD1	TRBV7-9	TRBJ1-2	TGTGCCAGCAGCTTGGACAGGGCCTTAGGCTACACCTTC	CASSLDRALGYTF
.	TRBD2	TRBV6-5	TRBJ2-1	TGTGCCAGCAGCCTAGCGGGAGAATCTCGGAATGAGCAGTTCTTC	CASSLAGESRNEQFF
few	.	TRBV6-5	TRBJ1-2	TGTGCCAGCACCGACAATAACGGCTACACCTTC	CASTDNNGYTF
.	TRBD1	TRBV5-1	TRBJ1-2	TGCGCCAGCAGCCCCGACATCGACAGGGTGGACTATGGCTACACCTTC	CASSPDIDRVDYGYTF
.	TRBD1	TRBV5-1	TRBJ2-7	TGCGCCAGCAGCTTTGGGGGGGACAGGGGGCGCCCTAACTCCTACGAGCAGTACTTC	CASSFGGDRGRPNSYEQYF
many	.	TRBV7-2	TRBJ1-1	TGTGCCAGCAGTACGCCAGGGAAAGCTGAAGCTTTCTTT	CASSTPGKAEAFF
many	.	TRBV7-2	TRBJ2-7	TGTGCCAGCAGCTTAGGCGGTATCTCCTACGAGCAGTACTTC	CASSLGGISYEQYF
.	TRBD2	TRBV5-1	TRBJ2-7	TGCGCCAGCAGCCCCGGGGGGGTCTCCTACGAGCAGTACTTC	CASSPGGVSYEQYF
.	TRBD2	TRBV2	TRBJ2-7	TGTGCCAGCAGTCCCGATTCGAGCGGGAAGAGGGAGCAGTACTTC	CASSPDSSGKREQYF
many	TRBD1	TRBV4-2	TRBJ2-6	TGTGCCAGCAGCCAAGAATTGAGGACAGGGGGTTCCTGGGGGGCCAACGTCCTGACTTTC	CASSQELRTGGSWGANVLTF
.	TRBD1	TRBV4-3	TRBJ2-2	TGCGCCAGCAGCCAATATGGGACGACAGGGATAACCGGGGAGCTGTTTTTT	CASSQYGTTGITGELFF
few	.	TRBV28	TRBJ2-6	TGTGCCAGCAGTCCCATGACAGGTCGCTCTGGGGCCAACGTCCTGACTTTC	CASSPMTGRSGANVLTF
few	TRBD1	TRBV5-1	TRBJ1-1	TGCGCCAGCAGCAAAACAACAGGGGGCAGGAACACTGAAGCTTTCTTT	CASSKTTGGRNTEAFF
few	TRBD1	TRBV2	TRBJ1-4	TGTGCCAGCAGGGCGACAGGGTCTAATGAAAAACTGTTTTTT	CASRATGSNEKLFF
few	TRBD2	TRBV9	TRBJ2-1	TGTGCCAGCAGCGTAGTGGGACTAGCGGATGACAATGAGCAGTTCTTC	CASSVVGLADDNEQFF
.	TRBD1	TRBV6-1	TRBJ1-2	TGTGCCAGCAGCTCGGGACAGGGAGTCTATGGCTACACCTTC	CASSSGQGVYGYTF
.	TRBD1	TRBV18	TRBJ1-5	TGTGCCAGCTCAGGACAGGGGCAAAATCAGCCCCAGCATTTT	CASSGQGQNQPQHF
once	TRBD2	TRBV27	TRBJ2-1	TGTGCCAGCACCTCTCTAGCGGGAGGGAATCATGAGCAGTTCTTC	CASTSLAGGNHEQFF